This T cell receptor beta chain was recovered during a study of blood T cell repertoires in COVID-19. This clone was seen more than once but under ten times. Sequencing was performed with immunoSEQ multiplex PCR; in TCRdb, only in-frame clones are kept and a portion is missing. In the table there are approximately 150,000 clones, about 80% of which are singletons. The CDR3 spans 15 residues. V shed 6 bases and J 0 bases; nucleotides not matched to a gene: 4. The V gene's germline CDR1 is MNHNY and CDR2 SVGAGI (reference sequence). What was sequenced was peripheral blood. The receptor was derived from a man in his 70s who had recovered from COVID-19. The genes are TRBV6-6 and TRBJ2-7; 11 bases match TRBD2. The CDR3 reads CASRTGTSGSYEQYF. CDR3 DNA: TGTGCCAGCAGGACCGGGACTAGCGGCTCCTACGAGCAGTACTTC.